Following are 21 T cell receptor beta chains from one sample sequenced in a study of blood T cell repertoires in COVID-19. TCRdb's table, derived via immunoSEQ multiplex PCR, lists solely in-frame clones and lacks some. This sample has about 190,000 clones, with around nine tenths found just once. Specimen: peripheral blood. These receptors were collected from a man in his thirties or forties with acute or convalescent COVID-19.

V and J are TRBV5-6 and TRBJ2-7, with TRBD2 matching 7 bases. Per the germline V gene, CDR1 is SGHDT and CDR2 is YYEEEE. Losses at the gene ends were 6 bases for V and 3 bases for J; bases not matched to a gene: 6. The CDR3 extends over 13 amino acids. The CDR3 DNA sequence: TGTGCCAGCACCATGGGGGAGGGCTACGAGCAGTACTTC. It translates to CASTMGEGYEQYF.

The rearrangement joins TRBV10-3 to TRBJ2-1; the match to TRBD2 covers 9 bases. Trimming took 10 bases from V and 8 from J; bases not matched to a gene: 24. This CDR3 contains 18 residues. The germline CDR1 and CDR2 sequences are ENHRY and SYGVKD. CDR3 nucleotides: TGTGCCACCGGGGGAAGGGATAGCGGGAGCCCCCTAATCGATGAGCAGTTCTTC. Translated, it gives CATGGRDSGSPLIDEQFF.

The gene calls are TRBV28 and TRBJ1-2; 12 bases map to TRBD1. The CDR3 is 15 amino acids. V trimming: 2 bases; J trimming: 7 bases; junction bases outside the gene matches: 5. The V gene's germline CDR1 is MDHEN and CDR2 SYDVKM. CDR3 DNA: TGTGCCAGCAGTTTACCCGGGACAGGGGGCGTTGGCTACACCTTC. Translating it yields CASSLPGTGGVGYTF.

The chain employs TRBV5-1 and TRBJ2-5, with 7 bases aligning to TRBD2. Germline V gives CDR1 SGHRS, CDR2 YFSETQ. The CDR3 consists of 14 residues. With V trimmed by 2 bases and J by 4 bases, 5 bases remained unmatched. The CDR3 sequence is CASSFTGGRETQYF. The CDR3 coding sequence is TGCGCCAGCAGCTTTACCGGGGGGAGAGAGACCCAGTACTTC.

The chain has TRBV6-5 and TRBJ2-1; D possibly corresponds to TRBD2 (6 bases). The CDR3 is made up of 12 amino acids. The V gene's germline CDR1 is MNHEY and CDR2 SVGAGI. The V gene lost 6 bases and the J gene lost 7 bases, with 10 bases spanning the gap. As DNA, the CDR3 is TGTGCCAGCAGACGTGGGAGGAATGAGCAGTTCTTC. Translating gives CASRRGRNEQFF.

V usage is TRBV15 and J usage is TRBJ1-4; D is possibly TRBD1 (6 bases). Trimming took 3 bases from V and 7 from J, leaving 18 bases between them. CDR1 and CDR2 from the germline V gene are LNHNV and YYDKDF (reference sequence). The CDR3 is 16 amino acids. CDR3 in amino acids: CATSSSTLGAFEKLFF. CDR3 sequence (DNA): TGTGCCACCAGCAGTAGCACTTTGGGGGCGTTTGAAAAACTGTTTTTT.

The chain uses TRBV27 and TRBJ1-4; D perhaps matches TRBD1 (6 bases). The germline V gene has CDR1 MNHEY and CDR2 SMNVEV (reference sequence). The V end lost 4 bases, the J end lost 11 bases, and 14 bases lay between the germline ends. The CDR3 covers 13 residues. CDR3 sequence: CASSSRGGGKLFF. The CDR3 DNA reads TGTGCCAGCAGTTCCAGGGGTGGCGGGAAACTGTTTTTT.

The CDR3 loop reads CASSETSGSHYEQYF. CDR3 sequence (DNA): TGCGCCAGCAGTGAGACTAGCGGGAGTCATTACGAGCAGTACTTC. The chain has TRBV10-1 and TRBJ2-7; 11 nucleotides agree with TRBD2. V shed 2 bases and J 4 bases; nucleotides not matched to a gene: 4. Germline V gene lookup returns CDR1 WNHNN and CDR2 SYGVQD (reference sequence). This CDR3 has 15 amino acids.

The sample holds a few counts of this clone. CDR3 region: CASSSRTAGGLRTQYF. DNA for the CDR3: TGTGCCAGCAGCTCCCGAACAGCGGGGGGACTAAGGACCCAGTACTTC. This rearrangement joins TRBV7-2 to TRBJ2-5, with TRBD2 identical over 9 bases. V lost 4 bases and J lost 7; bases outside the gene matches: 13. The CDR3 is 16 residues long. Germline V CDR1 and CDR2: SGHTA, FQGNSA. The full variable domain, rest sourced from reference TRBV7-2 and TRBJ2-5, is GAGVSQSPSNKVTEKGKDVELRCDPISGHTALYWYRQSLGQGLEFLIYFQGNSAPDKSGLPSDRFSAERTGGSVSTLTIQRTQQEDSAVYLCASSSRTAGGLRTQYFGPGTRLLVL.

V gene TRBV2 combines with J gene TRBJ1-3, with TRBD1 matching 7 bases. CDR1 and CDR2 from the germline V gene are SNHLY and FYNNEI. J gave up 4 bases and V 8 bases, and 8 bases lay outside the gene matches. This CDR3 is 14 amino acids long. The chain's CDR3 is CASGRARGGNTIYF. Written as DNA, the CDR3 is TGTGCCAGCGGTCGGGCCAGGGGGGGAAACACCATATATTTT.

Only one count was recorded for this clone. The chain joins TRBV2 to TRBJ2-3; 11 nucleotides line up with TRBD2. The CDR3 runs to 15 residues. Germline V lookup: CDR1 SNHLY, CDR2 FYNNEI. Unmatched junction bases numbered 5, after V lost 6 bases and J lost 3 bases. CDR3 amino acids: CASSPGLAATDTQYF. CDR3 coding DNA: TGTGCCAGCAGCCCGGGACTAGCGGCTACAGATACGCAGTATTTT. The full variable domain, rest sourced from reference TRBV2 and TRBJ2-3, is EPEVTQTPSHQVTQMGQEVILRCVPISNHLYFYWYRQILGQKVEFLVSFYNNEISEKSEIFDDQFSVERPDGSNFTLKIRSTKLEDSAMYFCASSPGLAATDTQYFGPGTRLTVL.

The chain links TRBV5-1 to TRBJ1-6; D gene uncertain. Trimming removed 0 bases at V and 10 bases at J, with 11 bases between. There are 14 residues in the CDR3. Germline V gene data show CDR1 as SGHRS and CDR2 as YFSETQ. CDR3 coding DNA: TGCGCCAGCAGCTTGGAAATTGGTCTATCACCCCTCCACTTT. Translating gives CASSLEIGLSPLHF.

This clone was recorded only once. The chain recombines TRBV7-8 with TRBJ1-5; a possible D gene is TRBD1 (6 bases). Trimming removed 5 bases from V and 2 bases from J, with 16 bases in between. This CDR3 region has 16 residues. Per germline, CDR1 SGHVS and CDR2 FQNEAQ. CDR3 bases: TGTGCCAGCAGCCCAGCCGGGGGGCCGGGCAATCAGCCCCAGCATTTT. Its protein is CASSPAGGPGNQPQHF.

There are a few counts of this clone. The same CDR3 is also encoded by other DNA sequences in this sample. CDR3 region: CASSLEAGRNTIYF. CDR3 nucleotide sequence: TGCGCCAGCAGCTTGGAGGCAGGGCGAAACACCATATATTTT. The J gene is TRBJ1-3, the V gene TRBV5-1; D possibly corresponds to TRBD1 (5 bases). Trimming cost V 0 bases and J 5 bases, with 9 bases left between them. The CDR3 contains 14 residues. Germline lookup yields CDR1 SGHRS and CDR2 YFSETQ.

A few counts support this clone. This chain uses TRBV28 with TRBJ1-2, with 7 bases fitting TRBD1. CDR1 and CDR2 from the germline V gene are MDHEN and SYDVKM. V trimming: 6 bases; J trimming: 8 bases; junction bases outside the gene matches: 6. This CDR3 is built from 12 residues. The DNA of the CDR3 is TGTGCCAGCAGGGAGACAGGGAGCGGCTACACCTTC. It encodes CASRETGSGYTF.

The chain links TRBV5-4 to TRBJ2-3; 8 bases line up with TRBD1. The CDR3 covers 16 residues. Germline assignment: CDR1 SGHNT and CDR2 YYREEE (reference sequence). J lost 3 bases, V lost 0 bases, and 6 bases had no gene match. The CDR3 region is CASSLAGTGATDTQYF. For the CDR3, the DNA is TGTGCCAGCAGCTTGGCGGGGACAGGAGCAACAGATACGCAGTATTTT.

The chain has TRBV6-1 and TRBJ1-1, with 7 bases identical to TRBD1. Trimming took 3 bases from V and 5 from J; bases not matched to a gene: 9. The CDR3 has 15 residues. The V gene's germline CDR1 is MNHNS and CDR2 SASEGT. The CDR3 sequence: CASSDLSTGRTEAFF. CDR3 nucleotides: TGTGCCAGCAGTGACCTTTCGACAGGGAGGACTGAAGCTTTCTTT.

This clone was seen a single time. The chain employs TRBV3-1 (or the pseudogene TRBV3-2) and TRBJ2-6; 9 bases map to TRBD2. The CDR3 sequence is 17 residues long. The germline V gene encodes CDR1 LGHDT and CDR2 YNNKEL (reference sequence). V lost 6 bases to trimming and J lost 1 base; unmatched junction nucleotides: 7. CDR3 sequence reads: CASRLGLAPSGANVLTF. The DNA for the CDR3 is TGTGCCAGCAGATTGGGACTAGCCCCGTCTGGGGCCAACGTCCTGACTTTC.

This clone has only a few counts. The V gene is TRBV4-1, the J gene TRBJ2-1, with TRBD2 matching 9 bases. V was clipped by 3 bases and J by 0 bases; unmatched bases: 3. This CDR3 has 16 amino acids. Germline CDR1 MGHRA, CDR2 YSYEKL. CDR3 region: CASSQTSGSSYNEQFF. The DNA for the CDR3 is TGCGCCAGCAGCCAGACTAGCGGCAGCTCCTACAATGAGCAGTTCTTC.

The chain links TRBV19 to TRBJ1-5; TRBD1 matches at 12 bases. CDR3 length: 16 residues. CDR1 is LNHDA, CDR2 SQIVND, per germline (reference sequence). V dropped 10 bases and J dropped 1; count of bases not matched to a gene: 8. As DNA, the CDR3 is TGTGCCACATCCGGGACAGGGGGCATCAGCAATCAGCCCCAGCATTTT. This codes for CATSGTGGISNQPQHF.

The J gene is TRBJ1-5, the V gene TRBV6-2 or TRBV6-3; no definite D call. Germline CDR1 MNHEY, CDR2 SVGEGT. The V end was cut by 4 bases, the J end by 1 base, with 8 bases between. This CDR3 contains 14 residues. The chain's CDR3 is CASSSRVSNQPQHF. In DNA, the CDR3 is TGTGCCAGCAGTTCGAGGGTAAGCAATCAGCCCCAGCATTTT.